This T cell receptor beta chain was sequenced during a study of blood T cell repertoires in COVID-19. Study summary: Specimens from acute and convalescent COVID-19 originated in the United States, Italy and Spain. Nucleic acid was either cDNA or gDNA, and it came from T cells, B-cell-depleted T cells, or PBMCs.

Those enrolled in Seattle joined during active infection and were followed longitudinally afterward. The assay was immunoSEQ multiplex PCR, and TCRdb's table has in-frame clones only and misses some. The table has approximately 50,000 clones, around 81% seen once. The CDR3 runs 15 residues. The germline gives CDR1 SGHRS, CDR2 YFSETQ. V was pared by 0 bases and J by 6 bases, with 2 bases of the junction left unmatched. Material for sequencing was peripheral blood. The receptor was derived from a woman older than 75 with COVID-19, enrolled during active disease. The chain employs TRBV5-1 and TRBJ2-7, with TRBD2 matching over 14 bases. In DNA, the CDR3 is TGCGCCAGCAGCTTGGAAGGGACTAGCGGGAGCGAGCAGTACTTC. It yields the protein CASSLEGTSGSEQYF.